The clone carrying this T cell receptor (beta chain) was picked up a small number of times. No antigen is known for it. These data belong to a study of cytomegalovirus exposure and HLA in healthy donors. Regarding the study as a whole: The listing of 150 to 200 TCR beta chains classed them as cytomegalovirus-associated. What was likely a sequencing artifact was a cluster of highly shared sequence variants. Further analysis was carried out later, and it showed several of the most significant clusters appearing linked to common viral pathogens. Reports indicate that TCR beta sequences accurately predicted the HLA-A and HLA-B alleles of most subjects.

The CDR3 is made up of 15 amino acids. CDR1 and CDR2 (germline): GTSNPN, SVGIG (reference sequence). The trim removed 4 bases at V and 2 bases at J, leaving 8 bases unmatched. PCR was performed using 60 Vbeta and 13 Jbeta primers. The data were produced by immunoSEQ multiplex PCR, yet TCRdb's version contains in-frame clones alone and is incomplete. The data hold around 130,000 clones, with 75% observed a single time. This chain links TRBV30 with TRBJ2-3; 8 bases match TRBD2. The sequence came from a woman aged 35 to 49 in good health and CMV-seropositive. What was sequenced was PBMCs. The CDR3 sequence is CAWTRGGTHTDTQYF. In DNA, the CDR3 is TGTGCCTGGACCCGGGGGGGGACACACACAGATACGCAGTATTTT.